This TCR beta chain was identified during a study of cytomegalovirus exposure and HLA in healthy donors. On the study more broadly: The 120 or so validation repertoires used a platform that matched the one used for the approximately 690 first-cohort repertoires, as a later analysis reported. Study-level results: The tendency of first-cohort TCR clusters to co-occur in the approximately 120 validation repertoires was identified by a subsequent analysis. Reported performance of the classifier showed diagnosis of cytomegalovirus status with high specificity and sensitivity.

Germline lookup yields CDR1 MDHEN and CDR2 SYDVKM. The CDR3 extends over 14 amino acids. The germline V and J ends were trimmed by 7 bases and 2 bases, with 12 bases remaining between them. Concerning this clone: The antigen remains undetermined.

Produced via immunoSEQ multiplex PCR; TCRdb's table is partial and in-frame only. The top ten hold over 2% of the sample, which has 150,000 to 160,000 clones, just over 85% seen once. The donors were in the approximately 120-subject validation cohort; that cohort was separate from the approximately 700-subject first cohort. The J gene is TRBJ2-1, the V gene TRBV28; possible D gene TRBD2, 5 bases. Source material: PBMCs. The TCR comes from a human donor in good health. CDR3 DNA sequence: TGTGCCAGCAATGAACGGAGGCCCTACAATGAGCAGTTCTTC. Its protein is CASNERRPYNEQFF.